These T cell receptor beta chains were read from a single sample in a study of blood T cell repertoires in COVID-19. Sequenced by immunoSEQ multiplex PCR; TCRdb stores in-frame clones only, minus some. The sample holds approximately 75,000 clones, roughly 85% seen once. Material: peripheral blood. The receptors derive from a woman aged 80 or over with acute or convalescent COVID-19. The CDR3 runs from the conserved cysteine through the conserved F or W. A D gene is named only where the DNA matches it firmly. Clone sizes are given selectively: once, few, many, or a class where the clone is expanded.

v_call	clone_size	j_call	d_call	cdr3_aa	cdr3_nt
TRBV21-1	-	TRBJ2-5	-	CASSKVRRTIDQETQYF	TGTGCCAGCAGCAAAGTGCGGAGGACCATAGACCAAGAGACCCAGTACTTC
TRBV7-3	-	TRBJ2-5	TRBD2	CASSPSGGGEETQYF	TGTGCCAGCAGCCCTAGTGGCGGGGGGGAAGAGACCCAGTACTTC
TRBV4-2	once	TRBJ2-3	TRBD1	CASSQRTGGTDTQYF	TGTGCCAGCAGCCAGCGGACAGGGGGCACAGATACGCAGTATTTT
TRBV3-1/TRBV3-2	-	TRBJ2-7	-	CASSQDSTGTPEQYF	TGTGCCAGCAGCCAAGATTCTACAGGTACCCCCGAGCAGTACTTC
TRBV25-1	-	TRBJ1-6	-	CASSGGGSVSNYNSPLHF	TGTGCCAGCAGTGGGGGGGGCTCCGTCTCAAACTATAATTCACCCCTCCACTTT
TRBV7-2	-	TRBJ1-4	TRBD1	CASSTRQGFEKLFF	TGTGCCAGCAGCACCAGACAGGGATTTGAAAAACTGTTTTTT
TRBV19	-	TRBJ1-5	-	CASSLFLQYSNQPQHF	TGTGCCAGTAGTCTATTTCTACAGTACAGCAATCAGCCCCAGCATTTT
TRBV7-9	once	TRBJ1-1	TRBD1	CASSLAQGGTAFF	TGTGCCAGCAGCTTAGCTCAGGGGGGTACAGCTTTCTTT
TRBV7-9	-	TRBJ1-4	-	CASSYPGGKEKLFF	TGTGCCAGCAGCTACCCGGGGGGCAAAGAAAAACTGTTTTTT
TRBV18	once	TRBJ1-1	-	CASEKRTSEAFF	TGTGCCAGCGAAAAACGGACAAGTGAAGCTTTCTTT
TRBV4-1	-	TRBJ1-2	-	CASSPVPTGRNYGYTF	TGCGCCAGCAGCCCCGTCCCGACAGGACGTAACTATGGCTACACCTTC
TRBV6-5	-	TRBJ1-1	TRBD1	CASSYSGDREAFF	TGTGCCAGCAGTTACTCTGGGGACAGGGAAGCTTTCTTT
TRBV11-2	once	TRBJ1-6	-	CASSLSGARNSPLHF	TGTGCCAGCAGCTTATCAGGGGCTAGGAATTCACCCCTCCACTTT
TRBV5-4	-	TRBJ2-1	-	CASSLVVGFMAGTPNNEQFF	TGTGCCAGCAGCTTGGTGGTAGGCTTTATGGCGGGGACCCCCAACAATGAGCAGTTCTTC
TRBV27	-	TRBJ2-3	-	CASSFTHTDTQYF	TGTGCCAGCAGTTTCACACACACAGATACGCAGTATTTT
TRBV14	-	TRBJ1-2	TRBD1	CASSQKGTEVSYGYTF	TGTGCCAGCAGCCAAAAAGGGACAGAAGTTAGCTATGGCTACACCTTC
TRBV6-1	once	TRBJ1-5	-	CASSEQGIAQPQHF	TGTGCCAGCAGTGAACAGGGAATAGCTCAGCCCCAGCATTTT
TRBV19	-	TRBJ1-3	-	CASSSTGPPSSGNTIYF	TGTGCCAGTAGTAGCACAGGGCCTCCTAGCTCTGGAAACACCATATATTTT
TRBV5-1	many	TRBJ1-2	TRBD1	CASSSAPGQVNYGYTF	TGCGCCAGCAGCTCGGCTCCTGGACAGGTGAACTATGGCTACACCTTC
TRBV5-1	few	TRBJ2-1	-	CASSHRRGLYNEQFF	TGCGCCAGCAGCCATAGGCGGGGGCTTTACAATGAGCAGTTCTTC
TRBV10-3	-	TRBJ2-5	-	CAATDRQETQYF	TGTGCCGCCACCGACAGACAAGAGACCCAGTACTTC
TRBV3-1/TRBV3-2	once	TRBJ2-7	TRBD1	CASSHSGQSYEQYF	TGTGCCAGCAGCCATTCGGGACAGTCCTACGAGCAGTACTTC
TRBV20-1	few	TRBJ2-3	-	CSASSLQGRATDTQYF	TGCAGTGCTAGTAGCCTACAGGGTAGGGCTACAGATACGCAGTATTTT
TRBV11-2	few	TRBJ2-2	-	CASSLDSQRVTGELFF	TGTGCCAGCAGCTTAGATAGCCAACGGGTCACCGGGGAGCTGTTTTTT
TRBV13	-	TRBJ2-1	TRBD2	CASSFGTSGGAHYNEQFF	TGTGCCAGCAGCTTCGGGACTAGCGGGGGGGCCCACTACAATGAGCAGTTCTTC
TRBV25-1	-	TRBJ1-2	TRBD1	CASSQSRDRGYGYTF	TGTGCCAGCAGCCAGTCCCGGGACAGGGGATATGGCTACACCTTC
TRBV5-8	-	TRBJ2-5	-	CASTRGPYQETQYF	TGTGCCAGCACCCGAGGTCCTTACCAAGAGACCCAGTACTTC
TRBV7-8	-	TRBJ2-3	TRBD2	CASSLVGSGPATDTQYF	TGTGCCAGCAGCTTAGTGGGTAGCGGGCCCGCCACAGATACGCAGTATTTT
TRBV19	-	TRBJ2-7	TRBD1	CASRRQGSVGYEQYF	TGTGCCAGTAGACGACAGGGGAGTGTGGGTTACGAGCAGTACTTC
TRBV11-3	-	TRBJ1-3	-	CASSFTGSSGNTIYF	TGTGCCAGCAGCTTTACAGGCTCCTCTGGAAACACCATATATTTT
TRBV19	-	TRBJ1-1	TRBD1	CASSSSGTVNTEAFF	TGTGCCAGTAGTTCAAGTGGGACAGTGAACACTGAAGCTTTCTTT
TRBV30	once	TRBJ1-1	-	CAWSAGGLPTEAFF	TGTGCCTGGTCTGCGGGGGGGCTCCCAACTGAAGCTTTCTTT
TRBV6-1	-	TRBJ2-1	-	CASSEMGAGYNEQFF	TGTGCCAGCAGTGAAATGGGGGCGGGCTACAATGAGCAGTTCTTC
TRBV5-4	-	TRBJ1-4	-	CASSLEQGDEKLFF	TGTGCCAGCAGCTTGGAACAGGGAGATGAAAAACTGTTTTTT
TRBV7-6	-	TRBJ2-5	-	CASSFGLGAGETQYF	TGTGCCAGCAGCTTTGGTCTGGGGGCTGGGGAGACCCAGTACTTC
TRBV2	once	TRBJ2-6	-	CASSGEGLRAGANVLTF	TGTGCCAGCAGTGGTGAGGGTTTGAGAGCTGGGGCCAACGTCCTGACTTTC
TRBV19	few	TRBJ2-5	TRBD2	CASSARGLEETQYF	TGTGCCAGTAGTGCCCGGGGACTAGAAGAGACCCAGTACTTC
TRBV19	-	TRBJ2-5	TRBD1	CASSPGQGGSGTQYF	TGTGCCAGTAGTCCGGGACAGGGGGGCTCGGGGACCCAGTACTTC
TRBV6-6	-	TRBJ1-3	-	CASSGDITGNTIYF	TGTGCCAGCAGTGGGGACATTACTGGAAACACCATATATTTT